This T cell receptor (beta chain) was recorded in a study of cytomegalovirus exposure and HLA in healthy donors. Study-level information: Most genotyped donors, approximately 81% of fewer than 400, had Caucasian-associated genetic ancestry.

The ends lost 6 bases at V and 2 bases at J; junction bases unmatched: 9. This CDR3 is built from 16 residues. The germline V gene encodes CDR1 SEHNR and CDR2 FQNEAQ (reference sequence). In the PCR, 60 Vbeta and 13 Jbeta primers were used. Profiled with immunoSEQ multiplex PCR; TCRdb holds only in-frame clones, not every one. The sample includes 150,000 to 200,000 clones, around 83% of them seen just once. The sequencing input was PBMCs. This sequence joins TRBV7-9 and TRBJ2-2; 7 bases match TRBD2. The sequence came from a woman younger than 35 in good health and CMV-seronegative. The CDR3 nucleotides read TGTGCCAGCAGACCGTCGGGGGGAACCAACACCGGGGAGCTGTTTTTT. It is translated as CASRPSGGTNTGELFF.